This passage covers 21 T cell receptor beta chains from one sample sequenced in a study of identical twins. TCRdb ran MiXCR on the 5' RACE reads and lists one entry per CDR3 protein. This table has around 490,000 distinct CDR3 sequences, around 24% appearing once. The sample was also linked to a second study, of yellow fever vaccine responses in identical twins.

Sequenced: CD4+ T cells sorted from blood. Receptors were obtained from a woman under 30 in good health.

The chain recombines TRBV6-1 with TRBJ2-7; D unresolved. The germline V gene encodes CDR1 MNHNS and CDR2 SASEGT. CDR3 length: 13 residues. V was shortened by 2 bases and J by 7 bases, with 12 bases between the two germline ends. In nucleotides, the CDR3 is TGTGCCAGCAGTGAACGTAATGGTTGGGAGCAGTACGTC. Its translation: CASSERNGWEQYV.

The CDR3 DNA reads as TGCGCCAGCAGCACGGCGTGGGACAGCATCTCCTACGAGCAGTACTTC. As protein: CASSTAWDSISYEQYF. This chain connects TRBV5-1 to TRBJ2-7; 7 bases fit TRBD1. The CDR3 is 16 amino acids. With V trimmed by 4 bases and J by 0 bases, 10 bases remained unmatched. In germline, CDR1 is SGHRS, CDR2 YFSETQ.

This clonotype was seen a handful of times. The chain links TRBV6-1 to TRBJ2-5; 10 bases fit TRBD2. The CDR3 runs to 16 residues. The ends lost 6 bases at V and 7 bases at J; junction bases unmatched: 14. The V gene's germline CDR1 is MNHNS and CDR2 SASEGT. The CDR3: CASRGLPTSGIWTQYF. Here the CDR3 DNA reads TGTGCCAGCAGAGGCCTACCCACTAGCGGGATCTGGACCCAGTACTTC.

This clonotype was recorded at least ten times. One junction end does not reproduce the germline sequence, and a read error may be involved. The chain links TRBV5-1 to TRBJ1-1; TRBD1 is a possible D gene (5 bases). The CDR3 is made up of 14 amino acids. CDR1 is SGHRS and CDR2 is YFSETQ in the germline V gene. The CDR3 nucleotides are TGTGCCAGCAGCTTAGCGGGGGGGAACACTGAAGCTTTCTTT. Translated: CASSLAGGNTEAFF.

In DNA, the CDR3 is TGTGCCAGCAGCCCCATATTGACTGCGGGGACCCAAGAGACCCAGTACTTC. This codes for CASSPILTAGTQETQYF. The chain combines TRBV7-9 with TRBJ2-5; maybe TRBD2 (6 bases). V lost 5 bases to trimming and J lost 1 base, with 20 bases between them. The CDR3 spans 17 residues. Germline assignment: CDR1 SEHNR and CDR2 FQNEAQ (reference sequence).

The chain is built from TRBV29-1 and TRBJ2-4, with 8 bases aligning to TRBD2. There are 15 residues in the CDR3. The germline V gene has CDR1 SQVTM and CDR2 ANQGSEA. V shed 6 bases and J 0 bases; nucleotides not matched to a gene: 7. CDR3 sequence (DNA): TGCAGCGTCGCCGAACTAGCGGCAGCCAAAAACATTCAGTACTTC. Translation gives CSVAELAAAKNIQYF.

Only a few counts were recorded for this clonotype. This chain links TRBV24-1 with TRBJ1-5; D possibly corresponds to TRBD1 (5 bases). V gave up 3 bases and J gave up 0 bases, with 11 bases separating them. This CDR3 region has 16 residues. Germline V CDR1 and CDR2: KGHDR, SFDVKD. CDR3: CATSDVGGTSNQPQHF. The CDR3 DNA follows: TGTGCCACCAGTGATGTCGGGGGGACTAGCAATCAGCCCCAGCATTTT.

This clonotype came up many times. The gene calls are TRBV7-9 and TRBJ1-2; D unresolved. The CDR3 loop spans 13 amino acids. Germline loops: CDR1 SEHNR, CDR2 FQNEAQ (reference sequence). V gave up 3 bases and J gave up 0 bases, with 5 bases separating them. CDR3 loop: CASSFTANYGYTF. In DNA, the CDR3 is TGTGCCAGCAGCTTTACAGCTAACTATGGCTACACCTTC.

The chain couples TRBV5-1 to TRBJ2-1; unclear D gene. CDR3 length equals 13 residues. Germline CDR1 is SGHRS and CDR2 is YFSETQ. V shed 3 bases and J shed 3 bases, with 7 bases lying between them. The CDR3 protein is CASSSTYYNEQFF. The CDR3 bases are TGCGCCAGCAGCTCCACCTACTACAATGAGCAGTTCTTC.

The CDR3 DNA sequence: TGCGCCAGCAGCCCCGGCTCAGGGGGGCCCACCCACACCGGGGAGCTGTTTTTT. Encoded protein: CASSPGSGGPTHTGELFF. This chain links TRBV5-1 with TRBJ2-2; TRBD1 is a possible D gene (7 bases). CDR1 and CDR2 from the germline V gene are SGHRS and YFSETQ. CDR3 length: 18 amino acids. Between the trimmed V and J ends, which lost 4 bases and 3 bases, there was a span of 22 bases.

The CDR3 loop reads CASSRGSPIYGYTF. The CDR3 DNA follows: TGTGCCAGCAGCCGCGGGTCCCCAATCTATGGCTACACCTTC. This chain joins TRBV6-1 and TRBJ1-2; D gene ambiguous. Trimming left V 6 bases short and J 4 bases short, with 15 bases between. From germline, CDR1 is MNHNS and CDR2 SASEGT. The CDR3 runs to 14 residues.

This chain links TRBV5-5 with TRBJ2-1, with 11 bases fitting TRBD2. This CDR3 is 18 amino acids long. Unmatched junction bases numbered 7, after V lost 0 bases and J lost 2 bases. The germline CDR1 and CDR2 sequences are SGHKS and YYEKEE (reference sequence). The DNA for the CDR3 is TGTGCCAGCAGCTTGGGAGTTCCGGGACTAGCGGCCTACAATGAGCAGTTCTTC. It codes for CASSLGVPGLAAYNEQFF.

The chain links TRBV5-1 to TRBJ1-1, with D perhaps TRBD1 (5 bases). The length of the CDR3 is 14 residues. V was shortened by 5 bases and J by 0 bases, with 11 bases between the two germline ends. Per the germline V gene, CDR1 is SGHRS and CDR2 is YFSETQ. CDR3 amino acids: CASRRDGMNTEAFF. CDR3 DNA sequence: TGCGCCAGCAGGAGGGACGGAATGAACACTGAAGCTTTCTTT.

This chain connects TRBV12-3 or TRBV12-4 to TRBJ2-1, with TRBD2 matching over 13 bases. This CDR3 has 15 amino acids. V lost 5 bases, J lost 7 bases, and 5 bases stayed unmatched. The CDR3 bases are TGTGCCAGCAGTCCCGGACTAGCGGGAGAGAATGAGCAGTTCTTC. The encoded protein is CASSPGLAGENEQFF.

This clonotype was found a few times. The rearrangement uses TRBV28 and TRBJ2-3, with D possibly TRBD1 on 6 matching bases. In germline, CDR1 is MDHEN, CDR2 SYDVKM. Trimming took 5 bases from V and 1 from J, leaving 16 bases between them. The CDR3 runs to 16 residues. CDR3 DNA sequence: TGTGCCAGCAGTCCCCAACAGGGTCGTGGCACAGATACGCAGTATTTT. It is translated as CASSPQQGRGTDTQYF. Full variable domain (rest looked up from reference TRBV28 and TRBJ2-3): DVKVTQSSRYLVKRTGEKVFLECVQDMDHENMFWYRQDPGLGLRLIYFSYDVKMKEKGDIPEGYSVSREKKERFSLILESASTNQTSMYLCASSPQQGRGTDTQYFGPGTRLTVL.

This clonotype was picked up many times. CDR3 residues: CASSSSRGSQETQYF. CDR3 bases: TGTGCCAGCAGTTCCAGCCGGGGTTCCCAAGAGACCCAGTACTTC. The chain couples TRBV12-3 or TRBV12-4 to TRBJ2-5; D perhaps matches TRBD2 (5 bases). This CDR3 spans 15 amino acids. Trimming removed 4 bases from V and 1 base from J, with 13 bases in between.

This clonotype was recorded a few times. CDR3 DNA: TGTGCCAGCGGGGTTTTACGAGCGGAAGGGACAGATACGCAGTATTTT. Protein product: CASGVLRAEGTDTQYF. V usage is TRBV6-1 and J usage is TRBJ2-3, with D perhaps matching TRBD2 (5 bases). Germline V gives CDR1 MNHNS, CDR2 SASEGT. CDR3 length: 16 amino acids. V was pared by 8 bases and J by 3 bases, with 21 bases between.

Only a few counts were recorded for this clonotype. The chain combines TRBV3-1 with TRBJ1-2, with unresolved D. Germline CDR1 reads LGHDT; CDR2 reads YNNKEL (reference sequence). With 0 bases removed from V and 4 bases from J, the gap between germline ends came to 12 bases. The length of the CDR3 is 15 residues. The CDR3 DNA sequence: TGTGCCAGCAGCCAAGAAGAGGGAGGCAGCTATGGCTACACCTTC. Translation: CASSQEEGGSYGYTF.

The V call is TRBV11-2, the J call TRBJ2-1, with D possibly TRBD1 on 5 matching bases. V was cut by 5 bases and J by 0 bases, with 14 bases left in between. CDR3 length equals 16 residues. Germline lookup yields CDR1 SGHAT and CDR2 FQNNGV. Here the CDR3 DNA reads TGTGCCAGCAGCCAAGGGGTGGGTAGCTCCTACAATGAGCAGTTCTTC. Translation gives CASSQGVGSSYNEQFF.

This clonotype was counted between two and nine times. This rearrangement joins TRBV5-1 to TRBJ2-2; tentative D call: TRBD1 (5 bases). The CDR3 extends over 17 amino acids. Germline V lookup: CDR1 SGHRS, CDR2 YFSETQ. Trimming removed 0 bases from V and 4 bases from J, with 16 bases in between. CDR3 residues: CASSLGGATGVTGELFF. CDR3 sequence (DNA): TGCGCCAGCAGCTTGGGTGGTGCAACAGGCGTCACCGGGGAGCTGTTTTTT.

This clonotype was seen a handful of times. V is TRBV20-1 and J is TRBJ2-2; D not resolved. The CDR3 has 13 residues. Trimming removed 0 bases at V and 6 bases at J, with 8 bases between. The germline CDR1 and CDR2 sequences are DFQATT and SNEGSKA (reference sequence). This CDR3 reads CSARESLAGELFF. CDR3 sequence (DNA): TGCAGTGCTAGAGAATCCCTCGCCGGGGAGCTGTTTTTT.